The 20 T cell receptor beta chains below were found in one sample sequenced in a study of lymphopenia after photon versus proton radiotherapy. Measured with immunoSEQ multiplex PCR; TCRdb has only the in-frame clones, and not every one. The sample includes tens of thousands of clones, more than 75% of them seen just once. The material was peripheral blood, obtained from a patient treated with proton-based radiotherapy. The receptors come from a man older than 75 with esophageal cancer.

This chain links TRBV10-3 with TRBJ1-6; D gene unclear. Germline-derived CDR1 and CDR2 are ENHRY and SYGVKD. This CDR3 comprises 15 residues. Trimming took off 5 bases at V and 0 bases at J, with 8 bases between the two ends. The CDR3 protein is CAISPLSSYNSPLHF. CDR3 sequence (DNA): TGTGCCATCAGTCCACTGAGCTCCTATAATTCACCCCTCCACTTT.

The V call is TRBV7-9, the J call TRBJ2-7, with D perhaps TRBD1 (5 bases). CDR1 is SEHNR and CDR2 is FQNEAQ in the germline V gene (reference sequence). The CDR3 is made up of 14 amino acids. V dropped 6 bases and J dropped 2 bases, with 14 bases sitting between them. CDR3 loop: CASSFTGPTYEQYF. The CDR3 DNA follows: TGTGCCAGCAGTTTCACAGGACCGACCTACGAGCAGTACTTC.

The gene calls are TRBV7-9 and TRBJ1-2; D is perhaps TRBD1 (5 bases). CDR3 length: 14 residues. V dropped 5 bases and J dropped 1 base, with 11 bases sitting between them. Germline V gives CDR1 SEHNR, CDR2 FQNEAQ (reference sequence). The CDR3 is CASSLTRDNYGYTF. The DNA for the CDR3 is TGTGCCAGCAGCCTCACCAGGGATAACTATGGCTACACCTTC.

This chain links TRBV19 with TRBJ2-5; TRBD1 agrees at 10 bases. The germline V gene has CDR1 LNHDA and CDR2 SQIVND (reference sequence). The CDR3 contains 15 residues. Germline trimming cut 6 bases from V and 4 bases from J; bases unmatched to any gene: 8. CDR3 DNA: TGTGCCAGTAGCCCAACCCGGACAGGGGGAGAGACCCAGTACTTC. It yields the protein CASSPTRTGGETQYF. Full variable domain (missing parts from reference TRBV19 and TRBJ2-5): DGGITQSPKYLFRKEGQNVTLSCEQNLNHDAMYWYRQDPGQGLRLIYYSQIVNDFQKGDIAEGYSVSREKKESFPLTVTSAQKNPTAFYLCASSPTRTGGETQYFGPGTRLLVL.

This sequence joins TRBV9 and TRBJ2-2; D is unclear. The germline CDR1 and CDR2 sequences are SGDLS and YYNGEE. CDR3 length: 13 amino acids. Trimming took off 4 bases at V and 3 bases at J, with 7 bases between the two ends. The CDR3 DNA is TGTGCCAGCAGCCCCACCTACACCGGGGAGCTGTTTTTT. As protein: CASSPTYTGELFF.

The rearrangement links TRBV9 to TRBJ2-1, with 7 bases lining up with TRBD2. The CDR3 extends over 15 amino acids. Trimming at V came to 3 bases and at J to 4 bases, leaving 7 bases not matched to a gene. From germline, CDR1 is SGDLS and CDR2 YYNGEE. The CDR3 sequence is CASSDGGREYNEQFF. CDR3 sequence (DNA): TGTGCCAGCAGCGACGGCGGGAGAGAGTACAATGAGCAGTTCTTC.

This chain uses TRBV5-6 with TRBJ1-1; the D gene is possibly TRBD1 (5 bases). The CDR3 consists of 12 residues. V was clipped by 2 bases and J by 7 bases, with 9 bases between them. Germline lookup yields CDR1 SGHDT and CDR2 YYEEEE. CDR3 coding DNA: TGTGCCAGCAGCTTAGGGACTCATGAAGCTTTCTTT. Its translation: CASSLGTHEAFF.

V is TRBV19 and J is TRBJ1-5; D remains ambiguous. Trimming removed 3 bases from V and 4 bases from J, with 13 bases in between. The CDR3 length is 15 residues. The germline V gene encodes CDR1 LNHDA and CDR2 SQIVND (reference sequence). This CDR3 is CASSISSLANQPQHF. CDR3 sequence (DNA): TGTGCCAGTAGTATTTCAAGTCTGGCAAATCAGCCCCAGCATTTT.

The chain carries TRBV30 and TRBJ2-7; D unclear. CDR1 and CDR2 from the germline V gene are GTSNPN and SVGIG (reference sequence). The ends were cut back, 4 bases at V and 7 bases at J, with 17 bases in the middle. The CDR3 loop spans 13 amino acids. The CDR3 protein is CAWTRTRVGEQYF. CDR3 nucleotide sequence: TGTGCCTGGACCAGGACCCGGGTCGGGGAGCAGTACTTC.

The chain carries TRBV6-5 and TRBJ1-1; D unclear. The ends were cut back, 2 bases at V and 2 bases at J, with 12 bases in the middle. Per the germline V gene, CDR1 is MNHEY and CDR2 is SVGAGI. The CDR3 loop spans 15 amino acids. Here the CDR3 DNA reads TGTGCCAGCAGTTACCAGTCTCAGATCAACACTGAAGCTTTCTTT. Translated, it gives CASSYQSQINTEAFF.

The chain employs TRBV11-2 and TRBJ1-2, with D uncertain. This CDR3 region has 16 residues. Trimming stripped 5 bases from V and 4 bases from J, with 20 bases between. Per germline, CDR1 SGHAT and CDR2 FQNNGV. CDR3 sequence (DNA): TGTGCCAGCAGCCTCAACCCCGGCGACGCAGGCTATGGCTACACCTTC. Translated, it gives CASSLNPGDAGYGYTF.

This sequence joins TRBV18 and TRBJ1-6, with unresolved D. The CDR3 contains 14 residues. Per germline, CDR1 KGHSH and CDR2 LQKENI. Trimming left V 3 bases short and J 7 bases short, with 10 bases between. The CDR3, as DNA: TGTGCCAGCTCACCCCGGGATACGAATTCACCCCTCCACTTT. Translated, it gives CASSPRDTNSPLHF.

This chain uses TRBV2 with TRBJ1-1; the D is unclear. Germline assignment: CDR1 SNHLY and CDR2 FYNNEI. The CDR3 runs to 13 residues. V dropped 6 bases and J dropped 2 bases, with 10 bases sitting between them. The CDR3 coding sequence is TGTGCCAGCAGGGACGAGATTAACACTGAAGCTTTCTTT. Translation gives CASRDEINTEAFF.

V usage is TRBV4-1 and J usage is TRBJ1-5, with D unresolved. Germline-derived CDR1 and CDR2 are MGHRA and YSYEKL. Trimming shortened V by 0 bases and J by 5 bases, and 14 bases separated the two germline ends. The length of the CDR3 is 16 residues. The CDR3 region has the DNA TGCGCCAGCAGCCAAGATAGCCGGGTAGGTGATCAGCCCCAGCATTTT. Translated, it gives CASSQDSRVGDQPQHF.

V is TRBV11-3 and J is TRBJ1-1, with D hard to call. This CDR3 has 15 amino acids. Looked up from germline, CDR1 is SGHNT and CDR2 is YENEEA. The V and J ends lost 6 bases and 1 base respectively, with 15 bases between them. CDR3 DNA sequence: TGTGCCAGCAGTTATCGTCGACTGACGAACACTGAAGCTTTCTTT. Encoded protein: CASSYRRLTNTEAFF.

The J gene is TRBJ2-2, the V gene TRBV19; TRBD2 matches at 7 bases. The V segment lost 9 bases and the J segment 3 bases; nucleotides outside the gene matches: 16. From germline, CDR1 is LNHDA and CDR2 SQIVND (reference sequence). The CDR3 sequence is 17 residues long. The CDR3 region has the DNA TGTGCCAGCCACCTTTATAGCGGGCGAGGGTACACCGGGGAGCTGTTTTTT. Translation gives CASHLYSGRGYTGELFF.

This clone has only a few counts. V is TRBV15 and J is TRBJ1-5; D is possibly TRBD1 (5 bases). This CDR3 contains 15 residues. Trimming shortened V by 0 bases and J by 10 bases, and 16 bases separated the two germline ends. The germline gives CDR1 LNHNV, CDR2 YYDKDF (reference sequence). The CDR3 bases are TGTGCCACCAGCAGAGATCGTGACAGTACTTTCCCCCAGCATTTT. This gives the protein CATSRDRDSTFPQHF.

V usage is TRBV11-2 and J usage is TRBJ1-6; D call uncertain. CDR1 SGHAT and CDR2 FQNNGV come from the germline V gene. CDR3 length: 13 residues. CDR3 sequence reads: CATQAGKDSPLHF. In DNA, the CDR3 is TGTGCTACACAAGCGGGGAAGGATTCACCCCTCCACTTT.

CDR3: CASSVAPFQETQYF. CDR3 sequence (DNA): TGTGCCAGCAGCGTAGCCCCCTTCCAAGAGACCCAGTACTTC. The chain combines TRBV9 with TRBJ2-5; D gene uncertain. The CDR3 covers 14 residues. Germline V gives CDR1 SGDLS, CDR2 YYNGEE. V was clipped by 0 bases and J by 1 base, with 7 bases between them.

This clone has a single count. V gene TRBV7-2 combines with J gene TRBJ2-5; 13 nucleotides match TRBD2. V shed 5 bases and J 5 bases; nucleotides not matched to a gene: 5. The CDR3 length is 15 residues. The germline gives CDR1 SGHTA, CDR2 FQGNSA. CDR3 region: CASSPGLAGVETQYF. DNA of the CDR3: TGTGCCAGCAGCCCCGGACTAGCGGGAGTTGAGACCCAGTACTTC.